This record covers a single TCR beta chain. The target antigen is unknown. This beta chain is off target for a library built for alpha chains, so its abundance means little. V lost 6 bases and J lost 1; bases outside the gene matches: 4. CDR3 length: 14 amino acids. CDR1 and CDR2 (germline): MNHNS, SASEGT. The sample is drawn from a study of glioma-infiltrating T cells. Broader study findings: Very few CDR3 sequences were shared between tissue and blood. Tissue-blood divergence was below expectation in non-neoplastic patients, above in gliomas.

TCR alpha and beta CDR3 regions were amplified from RNA using iRepertoire nested multiplex PCR. Tissue mRNA or PBMC total RNA, 100-400 ng, went into one-step reverse transcription and amplification. TCRdb re-analysed the multiplex PCR reads in MiXCR, keeping a single row per CDR3 protein. This repertoire shows about 3,900 distinct CDR3 sequences, 92% found once; its top ten account for 26%. Material for sequencing was glioma tissue, nonneoplastic brain tissue, or PBMCs (not recorded which). The chain carries TRBV6-1 and TRBJ2-7, with 9 bases that match TRBD2. The sequence came from a human donor with low-grade glioma or glioblastoma, undergoing nonglioma brain surgery, or in good health (not recorded which). The CDR3 DNA reads as TGTGCCAGCAGGCTTAGCGGGGGTTCCTACGAGCAGTACTTC. The encoded protein is CASRLSGGSYEQYF.